This T cell receptor (beta chain) was sequenced during a study of blood T cells in healthy people across ages. Collection of roughly 9.6 milliliters of peripheral blood was performed for each donor. CDR3 length equals 17 residues. CDR1 SGHRS and CDR2 YFSETQ come from the germline V gene. V trimming: 2 bases; J trimming: 0 bases; junction bases outside the gene matches: 8. A J-beta primer mix and a sample-barcoded 5' primer were used in a second PCR of about 7 to 12 cycles. In TCRdb, the 5' RACE reads were re-called with MiXCR into one record per CDR3 protein. The sample has about 1.8 million distinct CDR3 sequences, roughly 52% seen once.

The chain combines TRBV5-1 with TRBJ2-1, with 7 bases that match TRBD1. The specimen sequenced was blood. The TCR comes from a woman in her forties in good health. CDR3 sequence reads: CASSFNRGISSYNEQFF. CDR3 DNA: TGCGCCAGCAGCTTTAACAGGGGAATAAGCTCCTACAATGAGCAGTTCTTC.